The present entry profiles one T cell receptor beta chain with its context. The data originate from a study of blood T cell repertoires in COVID-19. Study-level information: Samples of COVID-19 (acute and convalescent) were obtained from the United States, Italy and Spain. Sources were T cells, B-cell-depleted T cells, or PBMCs; the material itself was cDNA or gDNA.

This CDR3 has 14 amino acids. Trimming took off 2 bases at V and 4 bases at J, with 11 bases between the two ends. In germline, CDR1 is MNHEY, CDR2 SVGAGI. Per the original data handling: It was from reference gene primer amplification that nucleated cell counts were estimated. The repertoire was sequenced with immunoSEQ multiplex PCR; TCRdb's copy has only in-frame clones and lacks some. V, J and clone size were drawn from that table, and D and trimming were deduced from the DNA. The sample records more than 30,000 clones, about 94% being singletons. The rearrangement uses TRBV6-5 and TRBJ1-2, with D perhaps matching TRBD1 (5 bases). The clonotype was recovered from a human donor with active COVID-19. The donor label of this sample is uncertain. Specimen: peripheral blood. This CDR3 is CASSYRGSPYGYTF. DNA for the CDR3: TGTGCCAGCAGTTACAGGGGCTCGCCCTATGGCTACACCTTC.